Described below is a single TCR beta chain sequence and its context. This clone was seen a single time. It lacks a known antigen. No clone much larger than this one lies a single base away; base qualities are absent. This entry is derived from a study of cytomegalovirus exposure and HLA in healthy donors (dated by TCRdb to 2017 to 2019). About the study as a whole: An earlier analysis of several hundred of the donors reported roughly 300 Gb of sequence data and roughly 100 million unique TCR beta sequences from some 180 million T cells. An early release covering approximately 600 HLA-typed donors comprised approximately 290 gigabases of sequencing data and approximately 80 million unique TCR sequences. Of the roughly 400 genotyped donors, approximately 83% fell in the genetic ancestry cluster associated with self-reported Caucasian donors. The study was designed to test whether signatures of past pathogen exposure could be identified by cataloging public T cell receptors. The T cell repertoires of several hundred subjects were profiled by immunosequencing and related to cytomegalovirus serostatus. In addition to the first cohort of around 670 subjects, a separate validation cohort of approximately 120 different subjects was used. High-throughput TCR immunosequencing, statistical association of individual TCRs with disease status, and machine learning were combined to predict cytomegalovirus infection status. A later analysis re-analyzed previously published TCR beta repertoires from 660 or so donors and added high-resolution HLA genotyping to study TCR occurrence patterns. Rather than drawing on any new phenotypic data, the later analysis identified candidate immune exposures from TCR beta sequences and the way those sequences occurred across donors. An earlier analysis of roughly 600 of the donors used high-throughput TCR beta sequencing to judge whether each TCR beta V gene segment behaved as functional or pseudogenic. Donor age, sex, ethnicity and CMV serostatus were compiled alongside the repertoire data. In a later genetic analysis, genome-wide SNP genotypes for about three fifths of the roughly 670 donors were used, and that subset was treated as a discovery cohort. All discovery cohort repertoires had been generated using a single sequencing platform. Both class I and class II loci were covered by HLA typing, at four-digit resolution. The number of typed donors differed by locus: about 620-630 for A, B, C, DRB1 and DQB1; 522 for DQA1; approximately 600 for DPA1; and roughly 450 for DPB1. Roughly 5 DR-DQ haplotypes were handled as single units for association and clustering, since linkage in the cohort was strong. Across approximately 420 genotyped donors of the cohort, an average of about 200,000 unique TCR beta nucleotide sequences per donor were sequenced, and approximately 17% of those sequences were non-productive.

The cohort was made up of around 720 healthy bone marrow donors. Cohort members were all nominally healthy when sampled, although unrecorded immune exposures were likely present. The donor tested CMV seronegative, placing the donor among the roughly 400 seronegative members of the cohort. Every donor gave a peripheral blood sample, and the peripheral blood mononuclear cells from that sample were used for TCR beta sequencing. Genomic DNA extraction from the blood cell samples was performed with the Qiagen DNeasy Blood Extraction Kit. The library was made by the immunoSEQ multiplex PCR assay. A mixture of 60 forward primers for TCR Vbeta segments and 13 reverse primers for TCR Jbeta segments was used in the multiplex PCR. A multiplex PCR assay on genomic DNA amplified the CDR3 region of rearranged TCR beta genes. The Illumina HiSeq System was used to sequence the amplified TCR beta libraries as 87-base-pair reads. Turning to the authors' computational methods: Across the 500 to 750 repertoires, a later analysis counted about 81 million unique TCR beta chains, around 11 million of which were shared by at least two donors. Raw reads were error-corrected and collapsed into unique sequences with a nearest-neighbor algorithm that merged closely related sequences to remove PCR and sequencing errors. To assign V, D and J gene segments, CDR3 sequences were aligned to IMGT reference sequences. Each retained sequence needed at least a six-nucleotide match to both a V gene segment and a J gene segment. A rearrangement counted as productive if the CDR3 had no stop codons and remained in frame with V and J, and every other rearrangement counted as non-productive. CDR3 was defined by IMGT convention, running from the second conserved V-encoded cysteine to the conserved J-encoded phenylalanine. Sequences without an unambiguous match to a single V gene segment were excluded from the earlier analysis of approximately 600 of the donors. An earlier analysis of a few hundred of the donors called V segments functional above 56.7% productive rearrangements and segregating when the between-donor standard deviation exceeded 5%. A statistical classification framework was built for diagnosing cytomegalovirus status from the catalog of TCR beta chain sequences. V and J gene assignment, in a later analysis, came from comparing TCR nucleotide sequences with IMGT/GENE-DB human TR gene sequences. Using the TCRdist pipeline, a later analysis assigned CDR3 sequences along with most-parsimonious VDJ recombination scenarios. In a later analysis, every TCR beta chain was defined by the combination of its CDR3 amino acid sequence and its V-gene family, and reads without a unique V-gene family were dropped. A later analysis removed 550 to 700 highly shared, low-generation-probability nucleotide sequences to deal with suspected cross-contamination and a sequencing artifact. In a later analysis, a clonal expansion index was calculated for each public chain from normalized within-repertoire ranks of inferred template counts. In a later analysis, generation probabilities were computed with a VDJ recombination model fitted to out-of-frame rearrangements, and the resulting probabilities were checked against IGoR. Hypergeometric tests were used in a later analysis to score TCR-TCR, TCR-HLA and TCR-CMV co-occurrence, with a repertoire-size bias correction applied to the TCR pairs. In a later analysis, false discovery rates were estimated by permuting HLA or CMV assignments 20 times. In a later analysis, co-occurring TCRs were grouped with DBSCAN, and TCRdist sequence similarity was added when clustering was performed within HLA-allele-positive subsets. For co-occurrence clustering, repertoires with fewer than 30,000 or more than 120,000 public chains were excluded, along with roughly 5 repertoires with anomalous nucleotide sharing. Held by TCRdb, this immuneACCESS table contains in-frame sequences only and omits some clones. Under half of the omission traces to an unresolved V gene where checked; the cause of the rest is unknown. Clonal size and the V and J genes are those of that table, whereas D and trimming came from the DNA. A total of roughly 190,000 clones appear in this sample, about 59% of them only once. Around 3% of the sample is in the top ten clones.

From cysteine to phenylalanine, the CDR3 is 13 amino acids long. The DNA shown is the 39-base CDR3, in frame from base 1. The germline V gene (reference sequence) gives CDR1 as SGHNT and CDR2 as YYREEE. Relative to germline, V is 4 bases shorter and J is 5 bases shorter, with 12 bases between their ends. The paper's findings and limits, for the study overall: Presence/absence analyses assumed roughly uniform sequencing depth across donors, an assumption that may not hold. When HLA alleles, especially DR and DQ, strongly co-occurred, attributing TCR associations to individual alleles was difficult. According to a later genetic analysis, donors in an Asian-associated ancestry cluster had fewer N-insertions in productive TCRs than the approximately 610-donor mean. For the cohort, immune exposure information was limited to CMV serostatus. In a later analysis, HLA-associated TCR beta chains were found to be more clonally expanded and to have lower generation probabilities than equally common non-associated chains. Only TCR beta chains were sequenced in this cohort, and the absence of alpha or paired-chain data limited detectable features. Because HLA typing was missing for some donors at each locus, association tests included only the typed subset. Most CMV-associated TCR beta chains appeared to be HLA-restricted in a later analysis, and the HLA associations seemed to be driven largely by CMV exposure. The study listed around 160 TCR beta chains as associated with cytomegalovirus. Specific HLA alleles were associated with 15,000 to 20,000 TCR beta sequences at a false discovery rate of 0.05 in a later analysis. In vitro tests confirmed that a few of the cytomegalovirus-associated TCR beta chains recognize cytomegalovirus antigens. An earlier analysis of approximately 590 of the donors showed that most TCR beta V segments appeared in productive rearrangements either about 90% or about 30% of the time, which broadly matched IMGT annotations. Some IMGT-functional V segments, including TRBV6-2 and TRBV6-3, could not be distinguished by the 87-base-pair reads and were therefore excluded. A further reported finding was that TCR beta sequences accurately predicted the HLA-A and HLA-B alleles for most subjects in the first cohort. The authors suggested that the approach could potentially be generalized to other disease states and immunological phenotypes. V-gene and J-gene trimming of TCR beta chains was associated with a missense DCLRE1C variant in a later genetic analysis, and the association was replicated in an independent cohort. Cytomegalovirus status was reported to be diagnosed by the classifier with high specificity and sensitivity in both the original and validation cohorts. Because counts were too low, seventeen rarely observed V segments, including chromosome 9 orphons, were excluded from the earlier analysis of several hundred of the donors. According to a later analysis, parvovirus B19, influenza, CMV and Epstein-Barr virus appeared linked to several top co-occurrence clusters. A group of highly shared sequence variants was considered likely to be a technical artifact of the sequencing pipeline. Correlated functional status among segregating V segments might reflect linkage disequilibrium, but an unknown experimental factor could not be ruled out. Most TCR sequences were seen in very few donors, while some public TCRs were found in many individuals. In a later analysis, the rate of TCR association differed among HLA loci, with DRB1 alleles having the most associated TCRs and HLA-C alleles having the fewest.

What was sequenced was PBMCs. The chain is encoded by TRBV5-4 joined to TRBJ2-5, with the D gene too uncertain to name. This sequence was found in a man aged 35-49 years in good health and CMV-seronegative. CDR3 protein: CASSVVSRETQYF. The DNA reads TGTGCCAGCAGCGTAGTATCGCGGGAGACCCAGTACTTC.